The text below deals with one TCR beta chain. This clonotype was detected ten times or more. What antigen it recognizes has not been identified. No much larger clonotype is one base removed from it; base qualities were not supplied. The source of the sample is a study (dated by TCRdb to the mid-2010s). For the wider study: Whether tumor-infiltrating Tregs in breast cancer are recruited from blood Tregs or converted in situ from other CD4+ T cell subsets was tested.

To purify naive CD4+ T cells, the Miltenyi Naive CD4+ T Cell Isolation kit was used, and CD25 microbeads served to deplete Tregs. Tregs, naive and memory CD4+ T cells from tumor, blood and ipsilateral draining lymph nodes of a handful of breast cancer patients underwent full-length TCR alpha and beta sequencing. Tumor tissue and lymph nodes from ipsilateral axillary dissection were perfused with PBS, minced and digested with collagenase I and hyaluronidase. FACS confirmed that the sorted cell populations were more than 90% pure. Full-length TCR variable regions were amplified by 5' RACE PCR using constant-region reverse primers, and then by semi-nested PCR using Nested Universal Primer A. The ReliaPrep RNA Cell Miniprep System was used to extract total RNA, which was then reverse transcribed into 5'RACE-ready cDNA with the SMARTer RACE 5'/3' Kit. Full-length TCR alpha and beta libraries were barcoded with multiplex adaptors and sequenced on an Illumina MiSeq. On the study's bioinformatics: For each of nine subset-tissue groups, sequencing data from the five patients were pooled, and the groups were compared by unsupervised clustering of TCR gene usage. The Morisita-Horn index, with shared sequences weighted by their contribution to each repertoire, was used to calculate repertoire similarity. TCRdb redid the processing of the public reads, applying fastp at Q25 and MiXCR, and retained in-frame beta chains. Rows are combined by CDR3 protein, so each entry shows the most common genes and DNA. The V and J calls come from TCRdb's annotation, not from the publication. The sample table contains fewer than 65,000 distinct CDR3 sequences; only one count was recorded for around 30% of them. The ten largest clones add up to around 2% of the sample.

The CDR3 has 13 amino acids, counting the end cysteine and phenylalanine. The DNA shown is the 39-base CDR3, in frame from base 1. Reading the germline V gene gives CDR1 MDHEN and CDR2 SYDVKM. V is reduced by 6 bases and J by 4 bases, leaving a spacing of 12 bases between them. Findings and caveats that apply to the study as a whole: The validation in the larger cohort was limited to a single TCR beta V-J rearrangement instead of whole repertoires. The TCR gene usage of tumor memory CD4+ T cells clustered together with blood and lymph node memory CD4+ cells and with lymph node naive CD4+ cells. Tumor-infiltrating Treg TCR alpha and beta sequences overlapped most with tumor naive CD4+ T cells, then with blood naive CD4+ T cells.

Specimen: tumor-infiltrating naive CD4+ T cells sorted from the breast tumor. The cell subset or site label here, explained by the study, means: naive CD4+ T cells, CD4+CD45RA+CD25-. This sequence was found in a female donor with breast cancer. The chain joins TRBV28 to TRBJ1-2, with the identity of the D gene unclear. The CDR3 region: CASRVEAAYGYTF. The DNA reads TGTGCCAGCAGGGTTGAGGCAGCCTATGGCTACACCTTC.